The entry below describes one T cell receptor beta chain. The antigen is unknown. Trimming pared 1 base from V and 6 bases from J, leaving 19 bases between. In germline, CDR1 is LGHDT, CDR2 YNNKEL (reference sequence). This CDR3 is 17 amino acids long. Only in-frame clones appear in the TCRdb table, and some are missing; sequencing was by immunoSEQ multiplex PCR. The sample has 150,000 or so clones; about 91% are singletons. This specimen comes from a study of T cell responses to AZD1222 COVID-19 vaccine. General study findings and limits: Reports indicate that nearly half of spike-specific TCRs are directed at unmutated variant regions. Researchers report vaccine-associated CD4 TCRs spanning spike, with dominance at 160-218 and 743-854. Receipt of two AZD1222 doses was followed by a rise in Spike-specific TCR breadth and depth.

This chain connects TRBV3-1 (or the pseudogene TRBV3-2) to TRBJ2-1, with D possibly matching TRBD2 (5 bases). Sequenced material: peripheral blood, taken 28 days after the second AZD1222 dose. The clonotype comes from an adult who received the AZD1222 COVID-19 vaccine. The chain's CDR3 is CASSQVFTRRRSNEQFF. CDR3 DNA: TGTGCCAGCAGCCAAGTTTTTACTAGAAGGCGTTCCAATGAGCAGTTCTTC.